This T cell receptor beta chain was identified in a study of T cell responses to AZD1222 COVID-19 vaccine. Points on this clone: What it recognizes is unknown.

TCRdb's copy holds only in-frame clones and misses some; the assay was immunoSEQ multiplex PCR. Among approximately 30,000 clones listed, about 86% were seen once. Between the trimmed V and J ends, which lost 5 bases and 6 bases, there was a span of 13 bases. The CDR3 is made up of 13 amino acids. Study results and caveats: Reportedly, nearly half the spike-specific TCRs target unmutated variant regions. CD4 TCRs associated with vaccination spanned spike, dominating at 160-218 and 743-854. The sample set comprised mostly white British donors with more females, and clonal diversity was possibly underestimated. It was only after the peak T cell response that any repertoires were sampled.

The clonotype was recovered from an adult in good health. The sample was peripheral blood, taken on day 0 of AZD1222 vaccination. The chain joins TRBV12-3 or TRBV12-4 to TRBJ1-2; D call uncertain. CDR3 nucleotide sequence: TGTGCCAGCAGTCCCCGGGCCATTAATGGCTACACCTTC. Translation gives CASSPRAINGYTF.